The 5 T cell receptor beta chains below come from one sample, sequenced in a study of cytomegalovirus exposure and HLA in healthy donors. Produced via immunoSEQ multiplex PCR; TCRdb's table is partial and in-frame only. The sample has about 280,000 clones; 70% to 90% are singletons. The sequencing input was PBMCs. The receptors here all came from a young woman in good health and CMV-seronegative.

The rearrangement links TRBV5-1 to TRBJ2-3, with TRBD1 identical over 7 bases. Germline CDR1 SGHRS, CDR2 YFSETQ. V shed 0 bases, J shed 3 bases, and the junction held 7 bases outside the gene matches. The CDR3 sequence is 16 residues long. CDR3 sequence: CASSLERGRITDTQYF. In nucleotides, the CDR3 is TGCGCCAGCAGCTTGGAGAGGGGGCGTATAACAGATACGCAGTATTTT.

This chain links TRBV23-1 with TRBJ2-7; D is unclear. TRBV23-1 is placed among ORFs of uncertain function. V lost 2 bases and J 3 bases, leaving 14 bases between the germline ends. This CDR3 is 15 amino acids long. The CDR3 DNA follows: TGCGCCAGCAGTCAAGAAGGAGTTGGAAACTACGAGCAGTACTTC. Protein product: CASSQEGVGNYEQYF.

The chain combines TRBV11-2 with TRBJ2-1; no reliable D call. CDR1 and CDR2 from the germline V gene are SGHAT and FQNNGV. The V end lost 0 bases, the J end lost 0 bases, and 6 bases lay between the germline ends. CDR3 length equals 15 residues. This chain's CDR3 is CASSLELSSYNEQFF. In DNA, the CDR3 is TGTGCCAGCAGCTTAGAGTTGAGCTCCTACAATGAGCAGTTCTTC.

The rearrangement joins TRBV19 to TRBJ1-1, with 7 positions matching TRBD1. The CDR3 runs 16 residues. The germline CDR1 and CDR2 sequences are LNHDA and SQIVND (reference sequence). Unmatched junction bases numbered 8, after V lost 3 bases and J lost 1 base. The CDR3 reads CASSIGRTGSNTEAFF. CDR3 nucleotides: TGTGCCAGTAGTATCGGTCGGACAGGCTCGAACACTGAAGCTTTCTTT.

The CDR3 nucleotides are TGTGCCAGCAGTTCTACAGGGAACCGTGAAAAACTGTTTTTT. Translating gives CASSSTGNREKLFF. The V call is TRBV28, the J call TRBJ1-4, with a possible D match to TRBD1 (6 bases). The germline V and J ends were trimmed by 4 bases and 7 bases, with 13 bases remaining between them. The CDR3 extends over 14 amino acids. Germline V gene data show CDR1 as MDHEN and CDR2 as SYDVKM.